The 9 T cell receptor beta chains presented below share a single source sample, sequenced in a study of CD8 T cells in Susac syndrome. When the RNA was reverse transcribed, random hexamers were used with an input of 0.5 to 1 ug. TCRdb reanalysed the immunoSEQ multiplex PCR reads using MiXCR and keeps one entry per CDR3 protein. The profile shows roughly 50,000 distinct CDR3 sequences, roughly 93% of them singletons. Sequencing was done on a sample of CD8+ T cells from PBMCs. The receptors originated from a human donor in good health.

The CDR3 bases are TGTGCCATCAGTGAGGGGCCGCTAACCCTCTATGGCTACACCTTC. Its protein product is CAISEGPLTLYGYTF. This chain uses TRBV10-3 with TRBJ1-2; D is ambiguous. This CDR3 is built from 15 residues. With 2 bases removed from V and 4 bases from J, the gap between germline ends came to 14 bases. Per the germline V gene, CDR1 is ENHRY and CDR2 is SYGVKD.

The chain combines TRBV6-1 with TRBJ2-1; 11 bases line up with TRBD2. Losses at the gene ends were 4 bases for V and 7 bases for J; bases not matched to a gene: 6. From germline, CDR1 is MNHNS and CDR2 SASEGT. The CDR3 is 15 amino acids. The chain's CDR3 is CASSGSGTSGNEQFF. Here the CDR3 DNA reads TGTGCCAGCAGTGGAAGCGGGACTAGCGGTAATGAGCAGTTCTTC.

The chain recombines TRBV6-2 or TRBV6-3 with TRBJ2-7; 9 positions match TRBD2. Germline V gene sequence: CDR1 MNHEY, CDR2 SVGEGT. The V gene end was trimmed by 3 bases and the J gene end by 5 bases; junction bases not matched to a gene: 2. This CDR3 contains 13 residues. The DNA for the CDR3 is TGTGCCAGCAGTTATTCTAGCGGGAACGAGCAGTACTTC. Its translation: CASSYSSGNEQYF.

With regard to this clonotype: A junction end diverges from the germline sequence, so it may reflect a read error. This chain joins TRBV28 and TRBJ2-7; D gene ambiguous. Germline V gene sequence: CDR1 MDHEN, CDR2 SYDVKM. The CDR3 runs to 11 residues. CDR3 amino acids: CSSSPDYEQYF. In DNA, the CDR3 is TGTTCCAGCAGTCCCGATTACGAGCAGTACTTC.

The J gene is TRBJ2-7, the V gene TRBV19; no firm D call. There are 14 residues in the CDR3. The germline gives CDR1 LNHDA, CDR2 SQIVND (reference sequence). Trimming shortened V by 0 bases and J by 0 bases, and 6 bases separated the two germline ends. This CDR3 is CASSIDVSSYEQYF. The CDR3 DNA reads as TGTGCCAGTAGTATAGATGTCAGCTCCTACGAGCAGTACTTC.

DNA for the CDR3: TGTGCCAGCAGCTCGGGAGCGGGAGTTGTCTACGAGCAGTACTTC. It translates to CASSSGAGVVYEQYF. The V and J genes are TRBV7-6 and TRBJ2-7; 8 bases fit TRBD2. J was trimmed by 3 bases and V by 4 bases; bases with no gene match: 8. CDR3 size: 15 residues. Germline V lookup: CDR1 SGHVS, CDR2 FNYEAQ.

The V and J genes are TRBV4-2 and TRBJ1-2; 9 bases line up with TRBD1. Germline assignment: CDR1 LGHNA and CDR2 YNFKEQ. The CDR3 is 18 residues long. Germline trimming cut 2 bases from V and 4 bases from J; bases unmatched to any gene: 14. CDR3 in amino acids: CASSQSQGALDSGYGYTF. The CDR3 DNA sequence: TGTGCCAGCAGCCAATCACAGGGGGCGCTGGATTCGGGCTATGGCTACACCTTC.

J is TRBJ2-1 and V is TRBV2; D is possibly TRBD1 (5 bases). V lost 5 bases to trimming and J lost 6 bases, with 14 bases between them. The CDR3 contains 14 residues. CDR1 is SNHLY, CDR2 FYNNEI, per germline. CDR3 nucleotides: TGTGCCAGCAGTTATCAGGGTATCGGCAATGAGCAGTTCTTC. Translated, it gives CASSYQGIGNEQFF. The full variable domain, with the rest looked up from reference TRBV2 and TRBJ2-1, is EPEVTQTPSHQVTQMGQEVILRCVPISNHLYFYWYRQILGQKVEFLVSFYNNEISEKSEIFDDQFSVERPDGSNFTLKIRSTKLEDSAMYFCASSYQGIGNEQFFGPGTRLTVL.

The chain is built from TRBV7-9 and TRBJ2-2; perhaps D is TRBD1 or TRBD2 (6 bases each). Germline CDR1 SEHNR, CDR2 FQNEAQ (reference sequence). The CDR3 runs to 16 residues. V lost 5 bases, J lost 3 bases, and 16 bases lay in between. The CDR3 is CASSPVRDTYTGELFF. Written as DNA, the CDR3 is TGTGCCAGCAGCCCAGTGCGGGACACTTACACCGGGGAGCTGTTTTTT.